The rows below give T cell receptor beta chains drawn from one sample of a study of blood T cell repertoires in COVID-19. Libraries were prepared by immunoSEQ multiplex PCR; TCRdb keeps only in-frame clonotypes and omits some of them. The sample carries tens of thousands of clones, around 83% recorded once. Sequenced input: peripheral blood. Receptors originate from a man aged 55 to 70 with active COVID-19. The CDR3 runs from the conserved cysteine through the conserved F or W. D genes are given only for firm matches. Clone size is shown for a subset of rows, as once, few, many or a class of expanded clone.

V	D	J	size	CDR3	DNA
TRBV11-3	TRBD1	TRBJ2-1	.	CASSTGQGSYNEQFF	TGTGCCAGCAGCACGGGACAGGGCTCCTACAATGAGCAGTTCTTC
TRBV28	TRBD1	TRBJ1-6	.	CASSFQTGVNSPLHF	TGTGCCAGCAGTTTTCAGACAGGGGTCAATTCACCCCTCCACTTT
TRBV4-2	TRBD2	TRBJ2-1	.	CASSQRTSATYNEQFF	TGTGCCAGCAGCCAGCGGACTAGCGCCACCTACAATGAGCAGTTCTTC
TRBV4-2	TRBD2	TRBJ2-1	.	CASSQDWTSGTNEQFF	TGTGCCAGCAGCCAAGATTGGACTAGCGGGACGAATGAGCAGTTCTTC
TRBV28	TRBD1	TRBJ1-3	.	CASSPGTGGNTIYF	TGTGCCAGCAGCCCTGGGACAGGCGGAAACACCATATATTTT
TRBV7-3	.	TRBJ1-6	.	CASGIQGRMYNSPLHF	TGTGCCAGCGGGATACAGGGTCGGATGTATAATTCACCCCTCCACTTT
TRBV11-2	TRBD2	TRBJ2-5	medium-sized	CASSLVSGGKAQYF	TGTGCCAGCAGCTTAGTTAGCGGGGGTAAGGCCCAGTACTTC
TRBV6-2/TRBV6-3	.	TRBJ2-2	.	CASSYRRYDRPGELFF	TGTGCCAGCAGTTACCGCCGATACGACAGGCCCGGGGAGCTGTTTTTT
TRBV11-2	.	TRBJ2-3	.	CASRGLSSSTDTQYF	TGTGCCAGCAGGGGGCTGTCCTCTAGCACAGATACGCAGTATTTT
TRBV10-3	.	TRBJ2-5	.	CAISHQETQYF	TGTGCCATTTCTCACCAAGAGACCCAGTACTTC
TRBV5-6	.	TRBJ2-7	.	CASSLAPLAGEQYF	TGTGCCAGCAGCTTAGCCCCCCTAGCTGGGGAGCAGTACTTC
TRBV19	TRBD1	TRBJ2-1	.	CASSIRGLGNEQFF	TGTGCCAGTAGTATAAGGGGGCTGGGTAATGAGCAGTTCTTC
TRBV4-1	.	TRBJ2-3	once	CASSQEPGVPSEQYF	TGCGCCAGCAGCCAAGAACCCGGGGTCCCGTCGGAGCAGTATTTT
TRBV2	.	TRBJ2-3	.	CASSEGGTDTQYF	TGTGCCAGCAGTGAGGGCGGCACAGATACGCAGTATTTT
TRBV5-5	.	TRBJ2-1	.	CASSLGLEMVNEQFF	TGTGCCAGCAGCTTGGGGCTAGAAATGGTCAATGAGCAGTTCTTC
TRBV2	.	TRBJ2-2	.	CASSRGSNTGELFF	TGTGCCAGCAGCAGGGGCAGTAACACCGGGGAGCTGTTTTTT
TRBV4-1	.	TRBJ2-1	once	CASSDQGYNEQFF	TGCGCCAGCAGCGATCAGGGATACAATGAGCAGTTCTTC
TRBV7-2	.	TRBJ1-1	.	CASSLRPQGTEAFF	TGTGCCAGCAGCTTAAGGCCCCAGGGCACTGAAGCTTTCTTT
TRBV5-8	.	TRBJ1-6	.	CASRHRSSYNSPLHF	TGTGCCAGCAGGCACAGGAGCTCCTATAATTCACCCCTCCACTTT
TRBV11-3	TRBD1	TRBJ2-2	.	CASSPYWVPGQGNTGELFF	TGTGCCAGCAGCCCTTACTGGGTGCCGGGACAGGGTAACACCGGGGAGCTGTTTTTT
TRBV27	.	TRBJ1-6	.	CASSLSVRVSSPLHF	TGTGCCAGCAGTTTATCGGTCAGGGTAAGTTCACCCCTCCACTTT
TRBV11-2	TRBD2	TRBJ2-3	.	CAGRLAGGGTQYF	TGTGCCGGAAGACTAGCGGGAGGGGGTACGCAGTATTTT
TRBV4-1	.	TRBJ1-2	.	CASSQGGGDGYTF	TGCGCCAGCAGCCAAGGCGGGGGTGATGGCTACACCTTC
TRBV6-5	TRBD1	TRBJ2-1	.	CASSGTGYYNEQFF	TGTGCCAGCAGCGGGACAGGGTACTACAATGAGCAGTTCTTC
TRBV11-3	.	TRBJ2-3	.	CASSLYGQGTDTQYF	TGTGCCAGCAGCTTATATGGGCAGGGCACAGATACGCAGTATTTT
TRBV19	.	TRBJ1-1	.	CASIRGTANTEAFF	TGTGCCAGTATCCGGGGGACGGCGAACACTGAAGCTTTCTTT
TRBV9	.	TRBJ2-7	.	CASSPSRSSRQYF	TGTGCCAGCAGCCCTAGTAGATCCAGTCGGCAGTACTTC
TRBV12-2	.	TRBJ2-1	.	CASRFNHPGVQFF	TGTGCAAGTCGCTTTAATCACCCGGGAGTGCAGTTCTTC
TRBV4-1	TRBD1	TRBJ1-4	.	CASSVGPGQGYANEKLFF	TGCGCCAGCAGCGTAGGACCGGGACAGGGGTACGCTAATGAAAAACTGTTTTTT
TRBV4-3	.	TRBJ1-2	.	CASSQEAGPYGYTF	TGCGCCAGCAGCCAAGAGGCAGGGCCCTATGGCTACACCTTC
TRBV28	TRBD1	TRBJ2-7	.	CASSYTGGPGAYEQYF	TGTGCCAGCAGTTATACAGGGGGTCCCGGGGCCTACGAGCAGTACTTC
TRBV18	.	TRBJ1-2	.	CASSPAKGQTRAGYTF	TGTGCCAGCTCACCGGCGAAGGGCCAAACGAGGGCTGGCTACACCTTC
TRBV18	TRBD1	TRBJ1-5	.	CASSPGTGPNQPQHF	TGTGCCAGCTCACCGGGGACAGGACCTAATCAGCCCCAGCATTTT
TRBV5-1	.	TRBJ2-7	few	CASSLIGFGSSSYEQYF	TGCGCCAGCAGCTTGATAGGCTTCGGGAGTAGCTCCTACGAGCAGTACTTC
TRBV11-2	TRBD1	TRBJ2-1	.	CASSPGQYNEQFF	TGTGCCAGCAGCCCGGGACAGTACAATGAGCAGTTCTTC
TRBV7-3	.	TRBJ2-3	.	CASSLVSGTDTQYF	TGTGCCAGCAGCTTGGTGTCGGGCACAGATACGCAGTATTTT
TRBV27	TRBD2	TRBJ2-1	.	CASRTSGNYEQFF	TGTGCCAGCAGGACTAGCGGGAACTATGAGCAGTTCTTC
TRBV4-2	.	TRBJ1-2	.	CASSQGQAPNYGYTF	TGTGCCAGCAGCCAAGGACAGGCTCCTAACTATGGCTACACCTTC
TRBV21-1	.	TRBJ2-1	once	CASSIRQGFSYNEQFF	TGTGCCAGCAGCATCCGACAGGGCTTCTCCTACAATGAGCAGTTCTTC
TRBV29-1	TRBD2	TRBJ2-7	few	CSVGTSGSRGYEQYF	TGCAGCGTTGGGACTAGCGGGAGCAGAGGCTACGAGCAGTACTTC
TRBV5-1	TRBD1	TRBJ2-1	.	CASSQGQSYNEQFF	TGCGCCAGCAGCCAGGGACAGTCCTACAATGAGCAGTTCTTC
TRBV5-1	.	TRBJ1-1	once	CASSLAGVGFGAMNTEAFF	TGCGCCAGCAGCTTGGCGGGAGTGGGTTTTGGGGCCATGAACACTGAAGCTTTCTTT
TRBV5-1	TRBD1	TRBJ2-3	.	CASSFLDRGTDTQYF	TGCGCCAGCAGCTTCTTGGACAGGGGAACAGATACGCAGTATTTT
TRBV28	.	TRBJ1-5	few	CASSLGSREGQPQHF	TGTGCCAGCAGTTTGGGTTCGAGGGAAGGCCAGCCCCAGCATTTT
TRBV28	TRBD2	TRBJ2-7	.	CASSLLAAIYEQYF	TGTGCCAGCAGTTTGCTAGCGGCCATCTACGAGCAGTACTTC
TRBV3-1/TRBV3-2	TRBD2	TRBJ2-3	.	CASRLIAGGISDTQYF	TGTGCCAGCAGACTCATAGCGGGAGGGATCTCGGATACGCAGTATTTT
TRBV6-1	.	TRBJ1-5	once	CASSDRGYSNQPQHF	TGTGCCAGCAGTGACAGGGGTTATAGCAATCAGCCCCAGCATTTT
TRBV5-6	.	TRBJ2-1	.	CASSLETLGFYNEQFF	TGTGCCAGCAGCTTGGAAACGCTAGGTTTTTACAATGAGCAGTTCTTC